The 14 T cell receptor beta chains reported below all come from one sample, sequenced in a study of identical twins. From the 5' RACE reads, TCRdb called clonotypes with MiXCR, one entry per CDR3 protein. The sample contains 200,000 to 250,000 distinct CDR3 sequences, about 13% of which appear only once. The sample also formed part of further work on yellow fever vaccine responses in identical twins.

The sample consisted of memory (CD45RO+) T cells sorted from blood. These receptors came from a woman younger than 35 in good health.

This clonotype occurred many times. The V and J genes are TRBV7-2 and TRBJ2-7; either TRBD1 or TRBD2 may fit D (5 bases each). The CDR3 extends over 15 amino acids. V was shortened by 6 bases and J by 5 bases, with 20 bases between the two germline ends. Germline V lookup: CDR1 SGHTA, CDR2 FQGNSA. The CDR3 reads CASSTGTYEPNEQYF. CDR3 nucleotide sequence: TGTGCCAGCAGTACGGGGACCTATGAACCCAACGAGCAGTACTTC. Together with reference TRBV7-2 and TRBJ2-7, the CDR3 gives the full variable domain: GAGVSQSPSNKVTEKGKDVELRCDPISGHTALYWYRQSLGQGLEFLIYFQGNSAPDKSGLPSDRFSAERTGGSVSTLTIQRTQQEDSAVYLCASSTGTYEPNEQYFGPGTRLTVT.

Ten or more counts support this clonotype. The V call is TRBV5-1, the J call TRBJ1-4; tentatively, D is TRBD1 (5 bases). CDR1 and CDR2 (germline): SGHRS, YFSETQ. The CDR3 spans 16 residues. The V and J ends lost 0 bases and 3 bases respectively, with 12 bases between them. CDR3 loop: CASSLAGGVSNEKLFF. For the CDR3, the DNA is TGCGCCAGCAGCTTGGCCGGGGGGGTGTCTAATGAAAAACTGTTTTTT.

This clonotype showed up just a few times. DNA of the CDR3: TGTGCCAGCAGCTTAACTTTAGGTGGGGGCCTACCTAAGTATTTT. Residues: CASSLTLGGGLPKYF. The chain is built from TRBV7-2 and TRBJ2-3; maybe TRBD1 (6 bases). The germline V gene encodes CDR1 SGHTA and CDR2 FQGNSA. The CDR3 runs 15 residues. The V gene lost 2 bases and the J gene lost 13 bases, with 22 bases spanning the gap.

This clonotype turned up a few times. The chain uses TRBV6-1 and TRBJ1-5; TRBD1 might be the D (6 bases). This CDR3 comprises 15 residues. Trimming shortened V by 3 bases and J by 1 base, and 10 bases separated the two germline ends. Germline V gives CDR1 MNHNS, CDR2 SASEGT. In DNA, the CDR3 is TGTGCCAGCAGTGAGAACGGACAGAGCAATCAGCCCCAGCATTTT. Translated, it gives CASSENGQSNQPQHF.

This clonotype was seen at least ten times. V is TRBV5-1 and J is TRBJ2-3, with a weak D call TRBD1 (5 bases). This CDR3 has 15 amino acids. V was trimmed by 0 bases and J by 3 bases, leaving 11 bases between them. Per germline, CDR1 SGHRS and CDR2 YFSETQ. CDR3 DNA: TGCGCCAGCAGCTTGGAAGGGGTGAAGACAGATACGCAGTATTTT. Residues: CASSLEGVKTDTQYF.

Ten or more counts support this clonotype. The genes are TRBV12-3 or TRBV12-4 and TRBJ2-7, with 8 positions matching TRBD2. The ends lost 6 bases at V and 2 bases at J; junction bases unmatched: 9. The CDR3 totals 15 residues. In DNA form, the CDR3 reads TGTGCCAGCAGCCCCTCGGGGGGGCCTCCCTACGAGCAGTACTTC. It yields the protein CASSPSGGPPYEQYF.

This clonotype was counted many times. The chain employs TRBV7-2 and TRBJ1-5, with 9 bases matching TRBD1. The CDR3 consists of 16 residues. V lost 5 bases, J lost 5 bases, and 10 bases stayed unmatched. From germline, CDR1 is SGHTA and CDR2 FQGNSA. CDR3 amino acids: CASSEGQGRFDQPQHF. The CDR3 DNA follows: TGTGCCAGCAGCGAAGGACAGGGGAGATTCGATCAGCCCCAGCATTTT.

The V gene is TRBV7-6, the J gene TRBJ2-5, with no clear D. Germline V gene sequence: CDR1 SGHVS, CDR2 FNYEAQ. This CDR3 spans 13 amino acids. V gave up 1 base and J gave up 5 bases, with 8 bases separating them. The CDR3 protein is CASSLVLGETQYF. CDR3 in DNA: TGTGCCAGCAGCTTAGTTTTGGGGGAGACCCAGTACTTC. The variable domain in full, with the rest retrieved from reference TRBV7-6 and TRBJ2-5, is GAGVSQSPRYKVTKRGQDVALRCDPISGHVSLYWYRQALGQGPEFLTYFNYEAQQDKSGLPNDRFSAERPEGSISTLTIQRTEQRDSAMYRCASSLVLGETQYFGPGTRLLVL.

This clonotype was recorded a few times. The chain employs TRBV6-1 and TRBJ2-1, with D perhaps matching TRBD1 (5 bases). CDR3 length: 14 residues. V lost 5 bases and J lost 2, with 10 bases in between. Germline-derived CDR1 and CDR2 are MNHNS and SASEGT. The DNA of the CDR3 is TGTGCCAGCAGTCCGACGGACACCTACAATGAGCAGTTCTTC. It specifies CASSPTDTYNEQFF.

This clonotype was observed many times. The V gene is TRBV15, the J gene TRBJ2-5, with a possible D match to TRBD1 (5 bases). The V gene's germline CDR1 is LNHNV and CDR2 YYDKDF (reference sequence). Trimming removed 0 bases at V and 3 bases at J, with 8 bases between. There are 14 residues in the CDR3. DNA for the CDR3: TGTGCCACCAGCAGAGATGGGGCCAAAGAGACCCAGTACTTC. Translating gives CATSRDGAKETQYF.

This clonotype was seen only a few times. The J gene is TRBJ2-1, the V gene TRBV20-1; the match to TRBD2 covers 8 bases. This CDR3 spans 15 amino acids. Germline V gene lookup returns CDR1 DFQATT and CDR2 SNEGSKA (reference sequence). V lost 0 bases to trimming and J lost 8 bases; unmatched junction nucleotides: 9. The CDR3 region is CSARDLGTSYDEQFF. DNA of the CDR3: TGCAGTGCTAGAGATCTCGGGACTAGTTACGATGAGCAGTTCTTC.

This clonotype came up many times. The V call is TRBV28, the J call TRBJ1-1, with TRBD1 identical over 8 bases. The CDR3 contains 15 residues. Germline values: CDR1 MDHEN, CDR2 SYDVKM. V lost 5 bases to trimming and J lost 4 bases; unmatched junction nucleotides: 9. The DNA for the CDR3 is TGTGCCAGCAGTCCACGGACAGGGAGACTCACTGAAGCTTTCTTT. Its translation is CASSPRTGRLTEAFF.

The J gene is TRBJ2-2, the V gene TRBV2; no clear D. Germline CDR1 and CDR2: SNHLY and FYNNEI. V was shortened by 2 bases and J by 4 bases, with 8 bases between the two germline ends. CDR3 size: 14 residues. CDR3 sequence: CASSELGITGELFF. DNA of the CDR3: TGTGCCAGCAGTGAATTAGGGATCACCGGGGAGCTGTTTTTT.

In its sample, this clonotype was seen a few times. CDR3 bases: TGTGCCAGCTCACGCGAAACAGGGGAGCAGTTCTTC. Translated, it gives CASSRETGEQFF. V gene TRBV18 combines with J gene TRBJ2-1, with D possibly being TRBD1 (6 bases). From germline, CDR1 is KGHSH and CDR2 LQKENI. Trimming stripped 4 bases from V and 10 bases from J, with 11 bases between. This CDR3 is 12 amino acids long.